What follows are 9 T cell receptor beta chains derived from one specimen sequenced in a study of T cells after yellow fever vaccination. MiXCR, applied by TCRdb to the 5' RACE reads, yields one record per CDR3 protein. The sample contains some 300,000 distinct CDR3 sequences, 3.6% of which appear only once. This sample comprised PBMCs, obtained on the day of the yellow fever booster vaccination. The receptors here all came from a man between 18 and 29 years old who received the YFV17D yellow fever vaccine.

This rearrangement joins TRBV30 to TRBJ1-6; D might be TRBD1 (5 bases). Germline loops: CDR1 GTSNPN, CDR2 SVGIG (reference sequence). V gave up 2 bases and J gave up 10 bases, with 15 bases separating them. The CDR3 is 14 residues long. The CDR3 spells CAWSSGGDGSPLHF. The DNA for the CDR3 is TGTGCCTGGAGTAGTGGGGGGGATGGCTCACCCCTCCACTTT. Using reference TRBV30 and TRBJ1-6 for the parts outside the CDR3, the full variable domain is SQTIHQWPATLVQPVGSPLSLECTVEGTSNPNLYWYRQAAGRGLQLLFYSVGIGQISSEVPQNLSASRPQDRQFILSSKKLLLSDSGFYLCAWSSGGDGSPLHFGNGTRLTVT.

There are many counts of this clonotype. The rearrangement uses TRBV6-5 and TRBJ1-6; unclear D gene. The CDR3 contains 16 residues. Germline loops: CDR1 MNHEY, CDR2 SVGAGI. The V and J ends lost 8 bases and 9 bases respectively, with 23 bases between them. The DNA for the CDR3 is TGTGCCAGCTGCGGTTATGGGCCTAGCAGTGGTTCACCCCTCCACTTT. Translated, it gives CASCGYGPSSGSPLHF.

The V and J genes are TRBV20-1 and TRBJ2-4, with 8 bases identical to TRBD2. This CDR3 is 16 amino acids long. V shed 6 bases and J 1 base; nucleotides not matched to a gene: 11. The V gene's germline CDR1 is DFQATT and CDR2 SNEGSKA (reference sequence). In nucleotides, the CDR3 is TGCAGTGCGCTTACTCGGGGGGGGGCCGCCAAAAACATTCAGTACTTC. It yields the protein CSALTRGGAAKNIQYF.

This clonotype came up a few times. The chain uses TRBV6-2 or TRBV6-3 and TRBJ1-6; no clear D gene. V lost 2 bases to trimming and J lost 0 bases, with 5 bases between them. Germline assignment: CDR1 MNHEY and CDR2 SVGEGT. This CDR3 has 15 residues. In nucleotides, the CDR3 is TGTGCCAGCAGTTACCGGAGCTCCTATAATTCACCCCTCCACTTT. The encoded protein is CASSYRSSYNSPLHF.

This clonotype was counted between two and nine times. The V and J genes are TRBV19 and TRBJ2-2; TRBD1 aligns across 9 bases. The CDR3 sequence is 14 residues long. Unmatched junction bases numbered 8, after V lost 8 bases and J lost 7 bases. CDR1 and CDR2 (germline): LNHDA, SQIVND (reference sequence). The CDR3, as DNA: TGTGCCAGTCGTAGGGACAGGGATCACGGGGAGCTGTTTTTT. This encodes CASRRDRDHGELFF.

The rearrangement links TRBV7-2 to TRBJ2-5; TRBD2 agrees at 7 bases. V was clipped by 2 bases and J by 5 bases; unmatched bases: 11. Germline V lookup: CDR1 SGHTA, CDR2 FQGNSA. The CDR3 covers 16 residues. The CDR3 bases are TGTGCCAGCAGCTTAAAGCGGGGTGCCGGAGGGGAGACCCAGTACTTC. Translation: CASSLKRGAGGETQYF. The full variable domain, in which reference TRBV7-2 and TRBJ2-5 provide the parts outside the CDR3, is GAGVSQSPSNKVTEKGKDVELRCDPISGHTALYWYRQSLGQGLEFLIYFQGNSAPDKSGLPSDRFSAERTGGSVSTLTIQRTQQEDSAVYLCASSLKRGAGGETQYFGPGTRLLVL.

This chain links TRBV6-6 with TRBJ1-5; D not certain. The CDR3 is made up of 10 amino acids. Between the trimmed V and J ends, which lost 8 bases and 7 bases, there was a span of 6 bases. The germline V gene encodes CDR1 MNHNY and CDR2 SVGAGI (reference sequence). The CDR3 sequence is CASGRQPQHF. Written as DNA, the CDR3 is TGTGCCAGCGGCCGCCAGCCCCAGCATTTT.

The V and J genes are TRBV18 and TRBJ2-7; 9 nucleotides align to TRBD2. Per germline, CDR1 KGHSH and CDR2 LQKENI. The CDR3 loop spans 18 amino acids. With V trimmed by 4 bases and J by 4 bases, 17 bases remained unmatched. Written as DNA, the CDR3 is TGTGCCAGCTCACGAACACTGCAATCCGGGACTAGCAGTTACGAGCAGTACTTC. Translated: CASSRTLQSGTSSYEQYF.

The genes are TRBV30 and TRBJ1-1, with D hard to call. Trimming stripped 2 bases from V and 4 bases from J, with 11 bases between. Germline CDR1 GTSNPN, CDR2 SVGIG (reference sequence). The CDR3 spans 13 residues. Written as DNA, the CDR3 is TGTGCCTGGAGTACGCAGGAGAGCACTGAAGCTTTCTTT. This gives the protein CAWSTQESTEAFF.